Included here is one TCR beta chain sequence, with context. Its specificity is unknown. The data belong to a study of blood T cells in healthy people across ages. Study as a whole: There was about one barcoded beta molecule captured by template switching per two T cells.

Findings and caveats of the study: The donors' CMV status was not determined, possibly confounding changes in expanded clonotypes.

A second about 7 to 12 cycle PCR used barcoded and J-beta primers. Each CDR3 protein is one row after TCRdb ran MiXCR on the 5' RACE reads. Of 1.4 million to 1.5 million distinct CDR3 sequences in the sample, about 43% were seen once. Total RNA extracted from each sample amounted to at least 5 micrograms. The receptor was derived from a woman aged 18-29 years in good health. The sample was blood.

CDR3 amino acids: CASSQGTGERNEQYF. CDR3 in DNA: TGTGCCAGCAGCCAAGGGACGGGTGAGCGGAACGAGCAGTACTTC. V and J are TRBV3-1 and TRBJ2-7; maybe TRBD2 (5 bases). The length of the CDR3 is 15 residues. Germline CDR1 and CDR2: LGHDT and YNNKEL (reference sequence). V was cut by 1 base and J by 5 bases, with 15 bases left in between.